One sample yielded the 30 T cell receptor beta chains listed below, sequenced in a study of T cells in Graves' hyperthyroidism and ophthalmopathy. It was RNA transcripts that yielded the amplified TCR beta CDR3 regions. During a first-round RT-PCR of the TCR CDR3, the HTBI primer set was used. One entry per CDR3 protein, called by TCRdb with MiXCR from the multiplex PCR reads. The profile covers hundreds of thousands of distinct CDR3 sequences, with roughly 40% appearing a single time and 7.5% to 9.5% taken by the ten largest. Sequenced sample: blood. The source of these receptors is a man aged 18 to 30 with Graves' hyperthyroidism.

This clonotype was recorded many times. The V call is TRBV2, the J call TRBJ2-5; D perhaps matches TRBD1 (6 bases). The V and J ends lost 1 base and 4 bases respectively, with 10 bases between them. The CDR3 length is 14 residues. Germline CDR1 and CDR2: SNHLY and FYNNEI. The CDR3 DNA reads as TGTGCCAGCAGTGAAGGTCAGGGGAGAGAGACCCAGTACTTC. Its protein product is CASSEGQGRETQYF.

This rearrangement joins TRBV7-9 to TRBJ1-1, with D uncertain. Germline lookup yields CDR1 SEHNR and CDR2 FQNEAQ (reference sequence). The CDR3 runs 16 residues. The germline V and J ends were trimmed by 2 bases and 6 bases, with 19 bases remaining between them. Here the CDR3 DNA reads TGTGCCAGCAGCTTAAACGGCGCCAGATCCGTTGCTGAAGCTTTCTTT. Its translation: CASSLNGARSVAEAFF.

The rearrangement uses TRBV25-1 and TRBJ1-1; TRBD1 matches at 9 bases. Trimming removed 6 bases from V and 11 bases from J; junction bases left unmatched: 10. The germline V gene has CDR1 MGHDK and CDR2 SYGVNS. The CDR3 loop spans 13 amino acids. CDR3 coding DNA: TGTGCCAGCAGCTCGGGACAGGGACGGAAGGCTTTCTTT. Its protein is CASSSGQGRKAFF.

This clonotype showed up just a few times. The chain uses TRBV19 and TRBJ1-1; the D is unclear. The CDR3 sequence is 13 residues long. The V end was cut by 0 bases, the J end by 4 bases, with 6 bases between. Germline CDR1 reads LNHDA; CDR2 reads SQIVND (reference sequence). The chain's CDR3 is CASSIDRSTEAFF. The CDR3 nucleotides are TGTGCCAGTAGTATAGATCGTAGCACTGAAGCTTTCTTT.

This clonotype was detected many times. V is TRBV29-1 and J is TRBJ2-5; TRBD1 matches 8 bases. Per germline, CDR1 SQVTM and CDR2 ANQGSEA. The CDR3 consists of 15 residues. The trim removed 8 bases at V and 5 bases at J, leaving 16 bases unmatched. Written as DNA, the CDR3 is TGCAGCTACTGGGGGACAGGAGATAGCTGGGAGACCCAGTACTTC. It encodes CSYWGTGDSWETQYF. Full variable domain (remainder filled in from reference TRBV29-1 and TRBJ2-5): SAVISQKPSRDICQRGTSLTIQCQVDSQVTMMFWYRQQPGQSLTLIATANQGSEATYESGFVIDKFPISRPNLTFSTLTVSNMSPEDSSIYLCSYWGTGDSWETQYFGPGTRLLVL.

This clonotype has a count of ten or more. The chain joins TRBV10-2 to TRBJ2-2; D ambiguous. V lost 2 bases and J lost 5, with 6 bases in between. Germline CDR1 reads WSHSY; CDR2 reads SAAADI. This CDR3 region has 13 residues. The CDR3 region is CASSERVTGELFF. The CDR3, as DNA: TGCGCCAGCAGTGAGAGGGTAACCGGGGAGCTGTTTTTT.

This clonotype was seen at least ten times. This chain joins TRBV14 and TRBJ1-6; D not resolved. CDR1 is SGHDN, CDR2 FVKESK, per germline. This CDR3 contains 13 residues. Trimming took 10 bases from V and 6 from J, leaving 13 bases between them. Here the CDR3 reads CATQPQLNSPLHF. Written as DNA, the CDR3 is TGTGCCACCCAGCCACAACTTAATTCACCCCTCCACTTT.

Concerning this clonotype itself: A clone one base away is much larger, so this may be a read error. The CDR3 sequence: CASSGRDACYEQYF. The CDR3, as DNA: TGTGCCAGCAGCGGCCGGGACGCTTGCTACGAGCAGTACTTC. This rearrangement joins TRBV7-9 to TRBJ2-7; the D gene could be TRBD1 or TRBD2 (5 bases each). The V gene lost 5 bases and the J gene lost 3 bases, with 14 bases spanning the gap. CDR1 and CDR2 (germline): SEHNR, FQNEAQ (reference sequence). CDR3 length: 14 residues. The whole variable domain, remainder taken from reference TRBV7-9 and TRBJ2-7, is DTGVSQNPRHKITKRGQNVTFRCDPISEHNRLYWYRQTLGQGPEFLTYFQNEAQLEKSRLLSDRFSAERPKGSFSTLEIQRTEQGDSAMYLCASSGRDACYEQYFGPGTRLTVT.

This clonotype was recorded at least ten times. CDR3 protein: CATSRGVETGANVLTF. The CDR3 region has the DNA TGTGCCACCAGCAGAGGCGTAGAAACTGGGGCCAACGTCCTGACTTTC. The chain links TRBV15 to TRBJ2-6; D is unresolved. Germline CDR1 reads LNHNV; CDR2 reads YYDKDF (reference sequence). The CDR3 covers 16 residues. V was pared by 1 base and J by 2 bases, with 9 bases between.

The chain links TRBV29-1 to TRBJ2-7; D assignment may be TRBD1 or TRBD2 (5 bases each). The CDR3 is made up of 13 amino acids. V dropped 5 bases and J dropped 2 bases, with 13 bases sitting between them. The germline gives CDR1 SQVTM, CDR2 ANQGSEA. The chain's CDR3 is CSVRGSSTYEQYF. The CDR3 coding sequence is TGCAGCGTTCGGGGCAGCAGCACCTACGAGCAGTACTTC.

In its sample, this clonotype was seen many times. The chain links TRBV29-1 to TRBJ1-4; no clear D gene. Germline V gene data show CDR1 as SQVTM and CDR2 as ANQGSEA. Trimming took off 4 bases at V and 5 bases at J, with 11 bases between the two ends. The CDR3 spans 13 residues. The CDR3 coding sequence is TGCAGCGTTGCGGCAGGCGCAAATGAAAAACTGTTTTTT. It specifies CSVAAGANEKLFF.

This rearrangement joins TRBV7-6 to TRBJ1-4; 11 bases are shared with TRBD1. V lost 5 bases and J lost 5; bases outside the gene matches: 7. The germline gives CDR1 SGHVS, CDR2 FNYEAQ. The CDR3 length is 16 residues. CDR3 sequence: CASSRTGGQGNEKLFF. The CDR3 region has the DNA TGTGCCAGCAGCCGGACAGGGGGCCAGGGGAATGAAAAACTGTTTTTT.

This clonotype showed up just a few times. The CDR3 nucleotides read TGCGCCAGCGTTCTCAACCCGACAGGGGGCTACGAGCAGTACTTC. Protein sequence: CASVLNPTGGYEQYF. The gene calls are TRBV10-1 and TRBJ2-7, with 9 bases that match TRBD1. CDR1 is WNHNN and CDR2 is SYGVQD in the germline V gene (reference sequence). The V gene end was trimmed by 8 bases and the J gene end by 3 bases; junction bases not matched to a gene: 11. CDR3 length: 15 amino acids.

This clonotype was seen ten or more times. The rearrangement uses TRBV2 and TRBJ2-2; D possibly corresponds to TRBD1 (6 bases). This CDR3 is 14 amino acids long. Trimming pared 2 bases from V and 4 bases from J, leaving 8 bases between. Looked up from germline, CDR1 is SNHLY and CDR2 is FYNNEI. This chain's CDR3 is CASSERTATGELFF. In DNA, the CDR3 is TGTGCCAGCAGTGAAAGGACAGCCACCGGGGAGCTGTTTTTT.

CDR3 sequence reads: CASSLGQGANGDQPQHF. The CDR3 bases are TGTGCCAGCAGCCTCGGACAGGGGGCCAATGGCGATCAGCCCCAGCATTTT. The chain links TRBV6-1 to TRBJ1-5; 11 bases are shared with TRBD1. Unmatched junction bases numbered 12, after V lost 6 bases and J lost 5 bases. The CDR3 loop spans 17 amino acids. Per germline, CDR1 MNHNS and CDR2 SASEGT.

The chain is built from TRBV12-3 or TRBV12-4 and TRBJ1-5; D possibly corresponds to TRBD1 (5 bases). The CDR3 length is 13 residues. Trimming left V 7 bases short and J 7 bases short, with 14 bases between. As DNA, the CDR3 is TGTGCCAGCATCAAGGAGGGACGACAGCCCCAGCATTTT. Translated: CASIKEGRQPQHF.

This clonotype was counted ten times or more. V and J are TRBV7-9 and TRBJ1-2; 7 nucleotides line up with TRBD1. Germline CDR1 and CDR2: SEHNR and FQNEAQ (reference sequence). The CDR3 is 15 residues long. V shed 5 bases, J shed 6 bases, and the junction held 12 bases outside the gene matches. The CDR3 spells CASSPSTDRANGYTF. The CDR3 bases are TGTGCCAGCAGCCCGAGCACCGACAGGGCGAATGGCTACACCTTC.

The chain employs TRBV7-2 and TRBJ2-2, with D tentatively TRBD2 (6 bases). This CDR3 comprises 15 residues. Looked up from germline, CDR1 is SGHTA and CDR2 is FQGNSA. Trimming shortened V by 4 bases and J by 8 bases, and 17 bases separated the two germline ends. The CDR3 loop reads CASSWRAGPSGELFF. The CDR3 DNA reads TGTGCCAGCAGCTGGCGGGCGGGACCCTCGGGGGAGCTGTTTTTT.

This clonotype appeared once. As DNA, the CDR3 is TGTGCCAGCAGTTTATCAGGGATCCATTCACCCCTCCACTTT. Its protein product is CASSLSGIHSPLHF. V and J are TRBV12-3 or TRBV12-4 and TRBJ1-6; tentative D call: TRBD1 (5 bases). The CDR3 is 14 residues long. The ends were cut back, 2 bases at V and 8 bases at J, with 10 bases in the middle.

This clonotype was counted many times. The CDR3 sequence: CASSPRSPGVNEKLFF. The CDR3 nucleotides read TGTGCCAGCAGCCCACGTAGCCCAGGGGTTAATGAAAAACTGTTTTTT. V gene TRBV7-8 combines with J gene TRBJ1-4, with D tentatively TRBD1 (6 bases). This CDR3 comprises 16 residues. Trimming removed 5 bases at V and 4 bases at J, with 17 bases between. Per germline, CDR1 SGHVS and CDR2 FQNEAQ.

This clonotype has a handful of counts. This sequence joins TRBV29-1 and TRBJ2-2; TRBD1 matches 7 bases. Germline lookup yields CDR1 SQVTM and CDR2 ANQGSEA. CDR3 length: 18 amino acids. V gave up 0 bases and J gave up 5 bases; unmatched junction bases: 15. DNA of the CDR3: TGCAGCGTTGAAGATCCGCGGGCAAACAGGGGAGATACCGGGGAGCTGTTTTTT. Residues: CSVEDPRANRGDTGELFF.

This clonotype showed up just once. V is TRBV2 and J is TRBJ1-4; TRBD1 is a possible D gene (5 bases). Trimming left V 2 bases short and J 8 bases short, with 9 bases between. Germline assignment: CDR1 SNHLY and CDR2 FYNNEI. CDR3 length: 13 amino acids. The CDR3 nucleotides are TGTGCCAGCAGTGAACGATGGGGGGAAAAACTGTTTTTT. Protein sequence: CASSERWGEKLFF.

Only a few counts were recorded for this clonotype. V and J are TRBV29-1 and TRBJ1-5; D is perhaps TRBD1 (5 bases). The CDR3 sequence is 12 residues long. CDR1 is SQVTM, CDR2 ANQGSEA, per germline. The V gene lost 4 bases and the J gene lost 5 bases, with 9 bases spanning the gap. The CDR3 DNA follows: TGCAGCGTTGTTATGGGGGATCAGCCCCAGCATTTT. This sequence encodes CSVVMGDQPQHF.

This CDR3 is CASSYGDGANYGYTF. CDR3 nucleotides: TGTGCCAGCAGTTACGGGGACGGAGCTAACTATGGCTACACCTTC. The rearrangement uses TRBV6-2 or TRBV6-3 and TRBJ1-2; the D gene is possibly TRBD1 (5 bases). Germline loops: CDR1 MNHEY, CDR2 SVGEGT. V lost 2 bases and J 0 bases, leaving 10 bases between the germline ends. CDR3 size: 15 residues.

This clonotype was counted ten times or more. V is TRBV12-3 or TRBV12-4 and J is TRBJ1-5, with D tentatively TRBD1 (5 bases). The CDR3 consists of 14 residues. The germline V and J ends were trimmed by 6 bases and 7 bases, with 16 bases remaining between them. The CDR3 protein is CASRAQGNVQPQHF. CDR3 nucleotides: TGTGCCAGCAGGGCTCAGGGAAACGTACAGCCCCAGCATTTT.

This clonotype occurred a few times. This rearrangement joins TRBV7-9 to TRBJ2-5, with 9 nucleotides matching TRBD2. V trimming: 5 bases; J trimming: 4 bases; junction bases outside the gene matches: 11. CDR1 and CDR2 from the germline V gene are SEHNR and FQNEAQ (reference sequence). This CDR3 region has 16 residues. The CDR3 DNA follows: TGTGCCAGCAGCCCAAGTAGTAGCGGGAGAGCAGAGACCCAGTACTTC. Encoded protein: CASSPSSSGRAETQYF.

This rearrangement joins TRBV7-9 to TRBJ1-1; the D gene is possibly TRBD1 (5 bases). The CDR3 is 14 residues long. Germline-derived CDR1 and CDR2 are SEHNR and FQNEAQ (reference sequence). Trimming cost V 8 bases and J 1 base, with 14 bases left between them. This chain's CDR3 is CASCPSGRNTEAFF. The CDR3 bases are TGTGCCAGCTGCCCCTCAGGGAGGAACACTGAAGCTTTCTTT.

The chain has TRBV5-4 and TRBJ2-7, with 8 nucleotides matching TRBD1. The CDR3 spans 14 residues. V shed 4 bases, J shed 4 bases, and the junction held 7 bases outside the gene matches. Per germline, CDR1 SGHNT and CDR2 YYREEE (reference sequence). The CDR3 nucleotides read TGTGCCAGCAGCCCCCAGGACAGGGAGTACGAGCAGTACTTC. This gives the protein CASSPQDREYEQYF.

The rearrangement joins TRBV5-1 to TRBJ2-5; no clear D gene. The CDR3 runs to 14 residues. Trimming took off 0 bases at V and 0 bases at J, with 6 bases between the two ends. Germline CDR1 and CDR2: SGHRS and YFSETQ. DNA for the CDR3: TGCGCCAGCAGCTTGGCGGCTCACCAAGAGACCCAGTACTTC. Translating it yields CASSLAAHQETQYF. The full variable domain, with the rest looked up from reference TRBV5-1 and TRBJ2-5, is KAGVTQTPRYLIKTRGQQVTLSCSPISGHRSVSWYQQTPGQGLQFLFEYFSETQRNKGNFPGRFSGRQFSNSRSEMNVSTLELGDSALYLCASSLAAHQETQYFGPGTRLLVL.

This clonotype occurred a few times. The V gene is TRBV20-1, the J gene TRBJ2-7; tentative D call: TRBD2 (6 bases). Germline loops: CDR1 DFQATT, CDR2 SNEGSKA (reference sequence). V shed 6 bases and J shed 1 base, with 10 bases lying between them. The CDR3 runs 12 residues. CDR3 amino acids: CSAPAGSYEQYF. The CDR3 DNA reads as TGCAGTGCCCCCGCGGGGTCCTACGAGCAGTACTTC.